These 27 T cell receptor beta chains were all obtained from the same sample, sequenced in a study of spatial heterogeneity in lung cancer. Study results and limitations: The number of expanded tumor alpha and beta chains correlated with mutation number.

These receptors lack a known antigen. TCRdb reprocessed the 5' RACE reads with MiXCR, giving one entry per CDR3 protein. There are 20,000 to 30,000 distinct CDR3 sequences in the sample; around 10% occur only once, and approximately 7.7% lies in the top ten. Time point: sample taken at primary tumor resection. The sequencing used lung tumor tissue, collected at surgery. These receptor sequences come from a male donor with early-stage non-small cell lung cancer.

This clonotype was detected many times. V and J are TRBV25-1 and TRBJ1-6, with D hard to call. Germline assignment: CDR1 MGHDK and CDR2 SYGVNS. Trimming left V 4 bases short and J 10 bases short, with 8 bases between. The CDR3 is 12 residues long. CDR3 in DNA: TGTGCCAGCAGTGCTGGGAGGTCACCCCTCCACTTT. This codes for CASSAGRSPLHF.

CDR3 sequence: CSARAILGLAGEQYF. CDR3 nucleotides: TGCAGTGCTAGAGCTATCCTGGGACTAGCGGGTGAGCAGTACTTC. The V gene is TRBV20-1, the J gene TRBJ2-7, with TRBD2 matching 12 bases. Germline trimming cut 1 base from V and 7 bases from J; bases unmatched to any gene: 8. The CDR3 consists of 15 residues. CDR1 DFQATT and CDR2 SNEGSKA come from the germline V gene (reference sequence).

The CDR3: CASSLAGGIDTQYF. CDR3 DNA sequence: TGTGCCAGCTCCTTAGCGGGAGGGATAGATACGCAGTATTTT. This sequence joins TRBV27 and TRBJ2-3; 11 bases are a match to TRBD2. V lost 8 bases, J lost 5 bases, and 6 bases stayed unmatched. Germline V CDR1 and CDR2: MNHEY, SMNVEV (reference sequence). This CDR3 has 14 amino acids.

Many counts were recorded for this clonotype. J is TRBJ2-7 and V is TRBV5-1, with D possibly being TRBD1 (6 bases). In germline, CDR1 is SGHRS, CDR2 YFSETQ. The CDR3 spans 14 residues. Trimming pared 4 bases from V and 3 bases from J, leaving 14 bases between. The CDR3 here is CASSPIQGFYEQYF. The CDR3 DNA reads TGCGCCAGCAGCCCCATACAGGGTTTCTACGAGCAGTACTTC.

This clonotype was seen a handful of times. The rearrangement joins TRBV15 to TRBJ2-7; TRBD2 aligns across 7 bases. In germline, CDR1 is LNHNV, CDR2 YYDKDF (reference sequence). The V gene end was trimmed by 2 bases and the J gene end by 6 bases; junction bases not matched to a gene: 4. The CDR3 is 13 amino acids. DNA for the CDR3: TGTGCCACCAGCAGACTCTCTAGCGGCGAGCAGTACTTC. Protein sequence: CATSRLSSGEQYF.

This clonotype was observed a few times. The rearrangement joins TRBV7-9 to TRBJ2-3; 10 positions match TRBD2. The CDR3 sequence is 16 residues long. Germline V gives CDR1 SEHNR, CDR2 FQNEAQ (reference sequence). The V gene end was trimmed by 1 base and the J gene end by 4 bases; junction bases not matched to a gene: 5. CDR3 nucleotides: TGTGCCAGCAGCTTAGGTCTAGCGGGAGCCCCAGATACGCAGTATTTT. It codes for CASSLGLAGAPDTQYF. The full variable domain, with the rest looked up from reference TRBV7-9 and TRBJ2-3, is DTGVSQNPRHKITKRGQNVTFRCDPISEHNRLYWYRQTLGQGPEFLTYFQNEAQLEKSRLLSDRFSAERPKGSFSTLEIQRTEQGDSAMYLCASSLGLAGAPDTQYFGPGTRLTVL.

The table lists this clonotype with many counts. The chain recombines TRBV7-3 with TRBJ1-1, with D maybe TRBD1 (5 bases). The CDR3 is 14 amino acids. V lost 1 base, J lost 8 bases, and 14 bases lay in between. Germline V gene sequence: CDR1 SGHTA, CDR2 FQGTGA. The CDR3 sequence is CASSLNTGGDEAFF. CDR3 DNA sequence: TGTGCCAGCAGCTTAAACACGGGTGGGGACGAAGCTTTCTTT.

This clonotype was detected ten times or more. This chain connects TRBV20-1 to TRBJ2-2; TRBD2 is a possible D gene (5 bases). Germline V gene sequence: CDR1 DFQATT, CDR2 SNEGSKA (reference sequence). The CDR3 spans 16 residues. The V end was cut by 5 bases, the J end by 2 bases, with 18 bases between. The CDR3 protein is CSAWTPTKFNTGELFF. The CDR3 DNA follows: TGCAGTGCTTGGACTCCTACGAAATTCAACACCGGGGAGCTGTTTTTT.

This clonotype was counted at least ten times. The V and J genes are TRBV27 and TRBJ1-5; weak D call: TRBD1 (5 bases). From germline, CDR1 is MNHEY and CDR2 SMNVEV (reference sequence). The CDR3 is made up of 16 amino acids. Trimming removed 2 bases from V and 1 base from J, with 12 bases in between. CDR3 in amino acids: CASSLMAGISNQPQHF. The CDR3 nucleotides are TGTGCCAGCAGTTTAATGGCAGGGATAAGCAATCAGCCCCAGCATTTT.

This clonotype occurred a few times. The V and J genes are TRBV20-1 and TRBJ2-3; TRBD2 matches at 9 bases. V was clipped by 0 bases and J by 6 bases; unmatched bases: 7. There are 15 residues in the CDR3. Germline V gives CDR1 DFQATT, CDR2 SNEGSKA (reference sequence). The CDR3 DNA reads TGCAGTGCTAGAGATCCGCTAGCGGGGCTGGATACGCAGTATTTT. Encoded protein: CSARDPLAGLDTQYF.

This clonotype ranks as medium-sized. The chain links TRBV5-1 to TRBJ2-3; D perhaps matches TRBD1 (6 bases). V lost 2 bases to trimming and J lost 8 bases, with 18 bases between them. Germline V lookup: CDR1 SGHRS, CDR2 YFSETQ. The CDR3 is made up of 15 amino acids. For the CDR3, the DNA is TGCGCCAGCAGCTTCTCTACCCGGGCACAGGGTACGCAGTATTTT. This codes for CASSFSTRAQGTQYF.

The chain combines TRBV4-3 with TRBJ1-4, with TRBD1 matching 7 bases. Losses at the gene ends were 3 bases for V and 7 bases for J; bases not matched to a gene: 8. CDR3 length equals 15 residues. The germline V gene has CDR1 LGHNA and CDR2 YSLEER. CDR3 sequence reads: CASSQTRQGGEKLFF. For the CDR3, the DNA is TGCGCCAGCAGCCAGACTAGACAGGGTGGTGAAAAACTGTTTTTT.

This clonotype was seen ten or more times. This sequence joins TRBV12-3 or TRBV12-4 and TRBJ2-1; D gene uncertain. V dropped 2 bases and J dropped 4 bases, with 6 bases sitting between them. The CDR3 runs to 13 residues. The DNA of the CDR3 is TGTGCCAGCAGTTTAAGGCAGTACAATGAGCAGTTCTTC. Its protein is CASSLRQYNEQFF.

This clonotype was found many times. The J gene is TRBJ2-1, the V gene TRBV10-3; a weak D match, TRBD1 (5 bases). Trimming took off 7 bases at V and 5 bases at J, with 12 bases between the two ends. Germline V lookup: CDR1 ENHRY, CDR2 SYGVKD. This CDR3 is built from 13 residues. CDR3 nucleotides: TGTGCCATCAAGCTCACAGGAGACAATGAGCAGTTCTTC. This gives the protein CAIKLTGDNEQFF.

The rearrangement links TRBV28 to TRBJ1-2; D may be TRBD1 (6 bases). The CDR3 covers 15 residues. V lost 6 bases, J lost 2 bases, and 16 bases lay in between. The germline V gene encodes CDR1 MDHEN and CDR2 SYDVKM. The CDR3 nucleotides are TGTGCCAGCAGCCCTCAAGGGACACCCAACTATGGCTACACCTTC. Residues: CASSPQGTPNYGYTF.

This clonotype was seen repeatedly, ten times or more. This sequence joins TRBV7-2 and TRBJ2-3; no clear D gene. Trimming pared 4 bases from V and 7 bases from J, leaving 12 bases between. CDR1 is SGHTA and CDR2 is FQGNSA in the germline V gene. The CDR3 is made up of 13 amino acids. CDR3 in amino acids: CASSSDVIYTQYF. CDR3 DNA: TGTGCCAGCAGCTCCGACGTTATTTATACGCAGTATTTT.

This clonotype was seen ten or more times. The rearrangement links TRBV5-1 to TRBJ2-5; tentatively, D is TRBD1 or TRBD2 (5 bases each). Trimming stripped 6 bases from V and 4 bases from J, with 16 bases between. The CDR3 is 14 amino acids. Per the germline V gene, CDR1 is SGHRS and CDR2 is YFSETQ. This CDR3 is CASKRGRSGETQYF. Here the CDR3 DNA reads TGCGCCAGCAAAAGGGGACGGAGTGGAGAGACCCAGTACTTC.

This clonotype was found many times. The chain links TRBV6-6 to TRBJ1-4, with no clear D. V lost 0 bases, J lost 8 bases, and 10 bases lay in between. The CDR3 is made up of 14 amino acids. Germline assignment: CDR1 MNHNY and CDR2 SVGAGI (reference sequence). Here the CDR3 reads CASSYSRLGEKLFF. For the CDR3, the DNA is TGTGCCAGCAGTTACTCCCGACTTGGGGAAAAACTGTTTTTT.

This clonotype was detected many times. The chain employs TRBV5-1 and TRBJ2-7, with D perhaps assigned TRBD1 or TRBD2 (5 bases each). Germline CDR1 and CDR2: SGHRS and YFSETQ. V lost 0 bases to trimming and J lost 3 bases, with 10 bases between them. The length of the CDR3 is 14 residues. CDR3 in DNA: TGCGCCAGCAGCTTGGGAGGGGATCGCTACGAGCAGTACTTC. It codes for CASSLGGDRYEQYF.

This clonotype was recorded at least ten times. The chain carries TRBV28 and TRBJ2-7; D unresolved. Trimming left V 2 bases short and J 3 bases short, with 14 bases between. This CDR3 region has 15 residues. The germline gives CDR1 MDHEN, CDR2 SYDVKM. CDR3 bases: TGTGCCAGCAGTTTAGCGAGCAGCCACAACTACGAGCAGTACTTC. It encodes CASSLASSHNYEQYF.

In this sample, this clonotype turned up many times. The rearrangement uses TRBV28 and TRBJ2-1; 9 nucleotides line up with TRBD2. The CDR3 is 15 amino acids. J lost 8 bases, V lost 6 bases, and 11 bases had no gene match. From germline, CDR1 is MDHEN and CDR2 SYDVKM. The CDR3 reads CASSPAVAGVDEQFF. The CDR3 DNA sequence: TGTGCCAGCAGCCCCGCTGTAGCGGGAGTCGATGAGCAGTTCTTC.

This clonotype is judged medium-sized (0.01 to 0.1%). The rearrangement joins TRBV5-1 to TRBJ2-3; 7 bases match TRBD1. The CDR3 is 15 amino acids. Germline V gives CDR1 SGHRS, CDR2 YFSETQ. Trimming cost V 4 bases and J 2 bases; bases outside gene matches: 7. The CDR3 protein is CASSPRDSATDTQYF. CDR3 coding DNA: TGCGCCAGCAGCCCTCGGGACAGTGCCACAGATACGCAGTATTTT.

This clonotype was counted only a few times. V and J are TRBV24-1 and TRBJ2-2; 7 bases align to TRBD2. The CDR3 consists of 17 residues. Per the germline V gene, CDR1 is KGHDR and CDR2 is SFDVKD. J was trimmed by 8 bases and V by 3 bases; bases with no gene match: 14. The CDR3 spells CATSDATSASNRGELFF. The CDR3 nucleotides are TGTGCCACCAGTGATGCCACTAGCGCGTCCAATCGTGGGGAGCTGTTTTTT.

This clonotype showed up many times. The CDR3, as DNA: TGTGCCAGCAATGGGGTCTTCACAGATACGCAGTATTTT. Protein product: CASNGVFTDTQYF. This chain links TRBV2 with TRBJ2-3; no reliable D call. The V and J ends lost 7 bases and 2 bases respectively, with 10 bases between them. The CDR3 has 13 residues. The V gene's germline CDR1 is SNHLY and CDR2 FYNNEI.

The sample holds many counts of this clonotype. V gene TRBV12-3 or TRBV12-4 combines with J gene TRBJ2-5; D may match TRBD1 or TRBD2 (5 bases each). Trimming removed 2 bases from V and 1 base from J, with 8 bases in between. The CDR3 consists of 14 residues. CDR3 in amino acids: CASSLPGTQETQYF. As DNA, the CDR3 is TGTGCCAGCAGTTTACCCGGGACCCAAGAGACCCAGTACTTC.

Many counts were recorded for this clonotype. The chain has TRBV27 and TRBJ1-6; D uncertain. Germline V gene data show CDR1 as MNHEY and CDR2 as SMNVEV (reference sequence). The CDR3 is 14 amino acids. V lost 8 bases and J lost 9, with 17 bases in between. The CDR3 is CASSSDLSTSPLHF. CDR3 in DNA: TGTGCCAGCTCATCCGACCTCTCGACTTCACCCCTCCACTTT.

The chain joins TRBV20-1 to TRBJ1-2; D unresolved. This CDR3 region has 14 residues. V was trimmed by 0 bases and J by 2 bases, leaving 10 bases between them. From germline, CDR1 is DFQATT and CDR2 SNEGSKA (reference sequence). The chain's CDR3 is CSAREPVSNYGYTF. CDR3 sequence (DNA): TGCAGTGCTAGAGAACCTGTCTCGAACTATGGCTACACCTTC.